These T cell receptor beta chains were read from a single sample in a study of T-cell reconstitution after alpha-beta-depleted transplantation in children. In TCRdb, the PCR reads were re-called with MiXCR into one record per CDR3 protein. The sample has hundreds of thousands of distinct CDR3 sequences; approximately 14% are singletons. The material sequenced was PBMCs, taken before TCRalphabeta/CD19-depleted stem cell transplant. Receptors were obtained from a girl aged 2-10 years with congenital amegakaryocytic thrombocytopenia, due to receive a stem cell transplant. Both conserved end residues are part of each CDR3. The order of the fields is clone size, J gene, D gene, V gene, CDR3 DNA, CDR3 protein. The D gene is left open where the match is weak. Expanded clones get a size class; other rows say once, few or many, or leave the size out.

many,TRBJ1-2,-,TRBV5-1,TGCGCCAGCAGCCTATACGGGCCACCTTACTATGGCTACACCTTC,CASSLYGPPYYGYTF
many,TRBJ1-5,-,TRBV27,TGTGCCAGCAGTCTAGGGGCCTCTGGGCCCCAGCATTTT,CASSLGASGPQHF
many,TRBJ2-3,-,TRBV20-1,TGCAGTGCTATTCCCCCCACAGATACGCAGTATTTT,CSAIPPTDTQYF
many,TRBJ2-3,-,TRBV20-1,TGCAGTGCTAGACCGGTGGCAGGGCCCACAGATACGCAGTATTTT,CSARPVAGPTDTQYF
many,TRBJ2-3,TRBD2,TRBV5-1,TGCGCCAGCAGCGACGGACTAGCGAGCACAGATACGCAGTATTTT,CASSDGLASTDTQYF
few,TRBJ2-5,-,TRBV7-8,TGTGCCAGCAGCTTAAGTCAGAGGGAGACCCAGTACTTC,CASSLSQRETQYF
few,TRBJ1-4,TRBD1,TRBV5-1,TGCGCCAGCAGCTTGGAAACAGGGGAAGGTCGGAAACTGTTTTTT,CASSLETGEGRKLFF
-,TRBJ2-1,-,TRBV4-1,TGCGCCAGCAGCCAAGCCCCAGGCCTTACTAGATATGAGCAGTTCTTC,CASSQAPGLTRYEQFF
many,TRBJ2-1,-,TRBV20-1,TGCAGTGCTAGTTCGGAGGGCCCCAACAATGAGCAGTTCTTC,CSASSEGPNNEQFF
many,TRBJ1-1,-,TRBV20-1,TGCAGTGCTAGATCCCCGGTAGTGGGGATGAACACTGAAGCTTTCTTT,CSARSPVVGMNTEAFF
once,TRBJ2-7,TRBD2,TRBV20-1,TGCAGTGCTAGAGCACCTGGGGGGGAGGTAAGCTCCTACGAGCAGTACTTC,CSARAPGGEVSSYEQYF
many,TRBJ1-2,TRBD1,TRBV20-1,TGCAGTGTTTACAGGGGAACGGGCTATGGCTACACCTTC,CSVYRGTGYGYTF
once,TRBJ2-3,TRBD2,TRBV5-1,TGCGCCAGGGGCAACGGGCTAGCGGGACCATCACGGGGCACAGATACGCAGTATTTT,CARGNGLAGPSRGTDTQYF
few,TRBJ2-1,TRBD2,TRBV4-1,TGCGCCAGCAGCCAAGTGGGACTAGCGGCGCTTACGGAGCAGTTCTTC,CASSQVGLAALTEQFF
-,TRBJ2-1,TRBD2,TRBV29-1,TGCAGCGCGGGGGGTGGGGGTCCTACCTCCTACAATGAGCAGTTCTTC,CSAGGGGPTSYNEQFF
few,TRBJ1-2,-,TRBV7-9,TGTGCCAGCAGCTTAGACGGGCCTAACTATGGCTACACCTTC,CASSLDGPNYGYTF
many,TRBJ2-7,TRBD2,TRBV29-1,TGCAGCGTGGGTAGACTAGCGGGAACCTACGAGCAGTACTTC,CSVGRLAGTYEQYF
many,TRBJ2-3,TRBD2,TRBV28,TGTGCCAGCGGAACCTCTTCTTGGGGGGGGAGCACAGATACGCAGTATTTT,CASGTSSWGGSTDTQYF
-,TRBJ2-7,TRBD2,TRBV20-1,TGCAGTGCTGCGCTCCTTTATAGCGGGGGCCCCTACGAGCAGTACTTC,CSAALLYSGGPYEQYF
-,TRBJ2-2,-,TRBV18,TGTGCCAGCTCACCCCAAATGAGGGCGAACACCGGGGAGCTGTTTTTT,CASSPQMRANTGELFF
-,TRBJ2-5,TRBD1,TRBV20-1,TGCAGTGCTAGAGTGGAAACAGGGGTTTATGAGACCCAGTACTTC,CSARVETGVYETQYF
many,TRBJ2-7,TRBD2,TRBV20-1,TGCAGTGCAGGGACTAACACATTAGTTGGCGAGCAGTACTTC,CSAGTNTLVGEQYF
many,TRBJ2-1,TRBD2,TRBV12-3/TRBV12-4,TGTGCCAGCAGGTCCGGGACTAGCTATGAGCAGTTCTTC,CASRSGTSYEQFF
few,TRBJ2-1,TRBD2,TRBV30,TGTGCCTGGAAGGGACTAGCGGGAAATGAGCAGTTCTTC,CAWKGLAGNEQFF
-,TRBJ1-3,-,TRBV20-1,TGCAGTGCTACTATCCCGTCTTACACTGGAAACACCATATATTTT,CSATIPSYTGNTIYF
many,TRBJ2-1,TRBD1,TRBV29-1,TGCAGCTTCCGGGACAGTCCCTACAATGAGCAGTTCTTC,CSFRDSPYNEQFF
many,TRBJ1-5,TRBD1,TRBV11-2,TGTGCCAGCAGCCCCGGGACAGGGGTCCCGCCCCAGCATTTT,CASSPGTGVPPQHF
-,TRBJ2-5,-,TRBV20-1,TGCAGTGCTAAACCGACCCGGGAGTTGGTGACCCAGTACTTC,CSAKPTRELVTQYF
many,TRBJ1-5,-,TRBV5-6,TGTGCCAGCAGCCGCGGTAACAATCAGCCCCAGCATTTT,CASSRGNNQPQHF
-,TRBJ2-1,-,TRBV4-1,TGCGCCAGCAGCCCTACAGGAGGCCAGCAGTTCTTC,CASSPTGGQQFF
many,TRBJ2-4,TRBD2,TRBV28,TGTGCCAGCAGCTTGAGCGGGAGGTTCTTTGTGGACATTCAGTACTTC,CASSLSGRFFVDIQYF